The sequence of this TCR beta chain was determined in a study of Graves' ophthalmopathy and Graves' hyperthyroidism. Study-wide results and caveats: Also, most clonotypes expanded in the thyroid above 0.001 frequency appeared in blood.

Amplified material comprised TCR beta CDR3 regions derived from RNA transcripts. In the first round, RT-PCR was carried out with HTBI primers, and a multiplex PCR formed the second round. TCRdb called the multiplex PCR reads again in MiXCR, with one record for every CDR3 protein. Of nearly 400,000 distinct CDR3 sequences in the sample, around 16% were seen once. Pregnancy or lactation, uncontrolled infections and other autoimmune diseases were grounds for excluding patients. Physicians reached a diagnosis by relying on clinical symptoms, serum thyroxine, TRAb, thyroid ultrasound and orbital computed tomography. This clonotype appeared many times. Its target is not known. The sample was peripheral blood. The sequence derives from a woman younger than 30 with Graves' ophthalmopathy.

This chain's CDR3 is CASSGGRIGETQYF. The CDR3 DNA is TGTGCCAGCAGCGGCGGGAGGATAGGAGAGACCCAGTACTTC. The rearrangement joins TRBV13 to TRBJ2-5; TRBD2 matches at 8 bases. With 5 bases clipped from V and 4 bases from J, the junction kept 6 bases outside the gene matches. Per germline, CDR1 PRHDT and CDR2 FYEKMQ (reference sequence). The CDR3 has 14 amino acids.